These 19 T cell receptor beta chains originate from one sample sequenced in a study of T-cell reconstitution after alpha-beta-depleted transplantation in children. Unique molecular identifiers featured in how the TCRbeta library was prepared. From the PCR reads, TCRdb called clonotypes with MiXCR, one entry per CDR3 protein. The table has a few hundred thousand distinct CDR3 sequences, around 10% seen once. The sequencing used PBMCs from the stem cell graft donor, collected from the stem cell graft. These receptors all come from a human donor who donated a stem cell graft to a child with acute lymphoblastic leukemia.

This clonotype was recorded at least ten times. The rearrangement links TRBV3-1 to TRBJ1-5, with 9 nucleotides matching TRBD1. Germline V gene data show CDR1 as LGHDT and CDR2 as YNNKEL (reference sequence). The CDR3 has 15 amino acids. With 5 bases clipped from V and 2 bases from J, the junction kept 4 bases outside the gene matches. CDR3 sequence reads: CASSEGQGGNQPQHF. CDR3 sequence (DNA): TGTGCCAGCAGCGAGGGACAGGGAGGCAATCAGCCCCAGCATTTT.

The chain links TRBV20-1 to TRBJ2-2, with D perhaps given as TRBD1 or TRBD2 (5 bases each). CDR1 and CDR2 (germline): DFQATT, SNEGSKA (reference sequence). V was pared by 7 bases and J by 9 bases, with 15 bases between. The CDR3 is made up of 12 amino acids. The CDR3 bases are TGCAGTGTTGGGGGAAGGAACCGGGAGCTGTTTTTT. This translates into CSVGGRNRELFF.

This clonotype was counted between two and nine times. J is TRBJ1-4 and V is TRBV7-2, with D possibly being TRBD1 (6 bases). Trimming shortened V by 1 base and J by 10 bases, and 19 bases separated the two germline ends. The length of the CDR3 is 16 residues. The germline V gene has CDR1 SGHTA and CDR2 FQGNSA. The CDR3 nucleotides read TGTGCCAGCAGCTTAGAAGGGGGAGGTCCAGTGGGAAAACTGTTTTTT. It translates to CASSLEGGGPVGKLFF.

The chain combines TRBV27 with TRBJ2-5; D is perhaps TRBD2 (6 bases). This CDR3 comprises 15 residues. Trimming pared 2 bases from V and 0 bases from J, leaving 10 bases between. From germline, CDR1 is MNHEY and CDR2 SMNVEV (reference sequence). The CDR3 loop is CASSLQGLYQETQYF. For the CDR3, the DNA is TGTGCCAGCAGTTTACAGGGACTGTACCAAGAGACCCAGTACTTC.

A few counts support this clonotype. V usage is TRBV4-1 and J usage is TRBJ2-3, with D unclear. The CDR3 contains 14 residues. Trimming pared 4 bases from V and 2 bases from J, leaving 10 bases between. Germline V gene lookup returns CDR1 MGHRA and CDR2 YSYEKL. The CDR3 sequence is CASSPSRVTDTQYF. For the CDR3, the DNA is TGCGCCAGCAGCCCCAGCCGGGTCACAGATACGCAGTATTTT.

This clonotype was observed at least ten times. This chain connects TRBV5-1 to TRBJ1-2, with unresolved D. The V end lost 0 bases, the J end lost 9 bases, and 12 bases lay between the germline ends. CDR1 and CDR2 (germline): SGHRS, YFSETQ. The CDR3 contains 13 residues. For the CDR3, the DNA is TGCGCCAGCAGCTTGGCCACAGACGCAAGCTACACCTTC. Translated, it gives CASSLATDASYTF.

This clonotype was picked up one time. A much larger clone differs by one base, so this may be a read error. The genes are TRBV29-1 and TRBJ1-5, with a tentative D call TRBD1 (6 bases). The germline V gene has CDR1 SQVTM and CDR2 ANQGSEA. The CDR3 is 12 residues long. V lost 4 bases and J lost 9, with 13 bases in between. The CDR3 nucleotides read TGCAGCGTTGTGGCAGGGGATCGGCCCCAGCATTTT. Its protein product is CSVVAGDRPQHF.

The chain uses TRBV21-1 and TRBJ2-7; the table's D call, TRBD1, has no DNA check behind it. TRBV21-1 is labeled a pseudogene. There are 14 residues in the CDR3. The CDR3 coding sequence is TGTGCCAGCAGCAAAGCGCAGGGCAGGGGGCGCGCTTACTTC. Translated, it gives CASSKAQGRGRAYF.

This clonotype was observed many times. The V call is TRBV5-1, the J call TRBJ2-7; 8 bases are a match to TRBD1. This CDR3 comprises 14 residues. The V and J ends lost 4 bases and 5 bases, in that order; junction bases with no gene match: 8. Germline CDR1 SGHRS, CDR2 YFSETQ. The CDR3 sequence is CASSTGTGVHEQYF. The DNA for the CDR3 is TGCGCCAGCAGCACTGGGACAGGCGTGCACGAGCAGTACTTC.

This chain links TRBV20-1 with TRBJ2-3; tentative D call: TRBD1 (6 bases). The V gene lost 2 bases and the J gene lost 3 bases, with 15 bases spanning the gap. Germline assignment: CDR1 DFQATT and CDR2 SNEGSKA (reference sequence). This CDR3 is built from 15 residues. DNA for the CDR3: TGCAGTGCTAGACTACAGGGTATTGGGACAGATACGCAGTATTTT. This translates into CSARLQGIGTDTQYF.

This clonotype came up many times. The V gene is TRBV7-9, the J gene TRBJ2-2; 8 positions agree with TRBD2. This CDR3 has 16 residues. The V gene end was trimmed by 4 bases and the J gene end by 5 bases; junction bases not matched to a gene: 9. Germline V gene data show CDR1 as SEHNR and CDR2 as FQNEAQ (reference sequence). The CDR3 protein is CASSSSSAGVTGELFF. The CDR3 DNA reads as TGTGCCAGCAGCTCCAGTTCAGCGGGAGTAACCGGGGAGCTGTTTTTT.

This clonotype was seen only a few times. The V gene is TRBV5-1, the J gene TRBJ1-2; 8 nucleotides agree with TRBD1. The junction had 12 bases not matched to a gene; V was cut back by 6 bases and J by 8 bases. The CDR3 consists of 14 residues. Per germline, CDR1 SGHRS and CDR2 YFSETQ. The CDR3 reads CASTTGTGSSGYTF. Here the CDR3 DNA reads TGCGCCAGCACCACCGGGACAGGTAGTTCAGGCTACACCTTC.

In DNA, the CDR3 is TGTGCCAGCACCCGGGAACTCTCTGGAAACACCATATATTTT. Protein: CASTRELSGNTIYF. V and J are TRBV28 and TRBJ1-3; no firm D call. Between the trimmed V and J ends, which lost 7 bases and 0 bases, there was a span of 10 bases. This CDR3 is 14 amino acids long. Germline CDR1 is MDHEN and CDR2 is SYDVKM.

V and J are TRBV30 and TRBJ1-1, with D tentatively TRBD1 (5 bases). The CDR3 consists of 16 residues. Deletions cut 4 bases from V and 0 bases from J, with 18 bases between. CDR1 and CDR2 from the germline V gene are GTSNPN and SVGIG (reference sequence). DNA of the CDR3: TGTGCCTGGACCTCCACCCTCCGGGGCGTGAACACTGAAGCTTTCTTT. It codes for CAWTSTLRGVNTEAFF.

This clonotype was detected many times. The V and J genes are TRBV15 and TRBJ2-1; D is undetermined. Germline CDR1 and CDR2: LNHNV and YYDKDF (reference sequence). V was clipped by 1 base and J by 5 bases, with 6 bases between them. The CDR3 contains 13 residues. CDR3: CATSRGEHNEQFF. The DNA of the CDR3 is TGTGCCACCAGCAGAGGGGAACACAATGAGCAGTTCTTC.

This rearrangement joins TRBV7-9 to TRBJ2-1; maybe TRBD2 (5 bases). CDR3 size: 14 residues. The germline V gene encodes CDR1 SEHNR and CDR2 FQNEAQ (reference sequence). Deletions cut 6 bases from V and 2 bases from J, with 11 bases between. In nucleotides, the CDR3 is TGTGCCAGCAGTTATAGCGAGCCCTACAATGAGCAGTTCTTC. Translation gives CASSYSEPYNEQFF.

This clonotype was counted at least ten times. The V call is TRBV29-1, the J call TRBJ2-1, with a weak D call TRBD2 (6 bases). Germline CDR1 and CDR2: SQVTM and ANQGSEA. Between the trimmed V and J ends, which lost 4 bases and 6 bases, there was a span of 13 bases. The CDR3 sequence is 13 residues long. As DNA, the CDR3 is TGCAGCGTTGGAGGGGCGGGGTTCAATGAGCAGTTCTTC. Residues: CSVGGAGFNEQFF.

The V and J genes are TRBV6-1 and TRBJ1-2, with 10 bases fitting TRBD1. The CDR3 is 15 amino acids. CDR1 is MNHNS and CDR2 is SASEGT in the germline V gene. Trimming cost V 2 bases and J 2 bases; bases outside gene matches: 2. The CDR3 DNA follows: TGTGCCAGCAGTGAACCGGGACAGGGGAACTATGGCTACACCTTC. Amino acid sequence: CASSEPGQGNYGYTF.

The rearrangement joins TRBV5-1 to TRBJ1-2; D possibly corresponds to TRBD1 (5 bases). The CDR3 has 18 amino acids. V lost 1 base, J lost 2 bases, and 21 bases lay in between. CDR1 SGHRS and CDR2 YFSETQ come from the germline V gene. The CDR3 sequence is CASSLSRQGDSLNYGYTF. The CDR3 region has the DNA TGCGCCAGCAGCTTGTCCCGTCAAGGGGACTCTTTAAACTATGGCTACACCTTC.